A selection of T cell receptor beta chains follows, all from one sample in a study of blood T cell repertoires in COVID-19. Libraries were prepared by immunoSEQ multiplex PCR; TCRdb keeps only in-frame clonotypes and omits some of them. The sample gives tens of thousands of clones, approximately 88% of which show up once; 5.4% is in the top ten. The sequenced material came from peripheral blood. Receptors originate from a man in his sixties with acute or convalescent COVID-19. The CDR3 runs from the conserved cysteine through the conserved F or W. The D gene is left open where the match is weak. Clone size appears in some rows only: once, few, many, or a class for an expanded clone.

TGTGCCAGCAGTTCCCCAGGGGCCGGTGGATCACCCCTCCACTTT CASSSPGAGGSPLHF . 15 TRBJ1-6 . TRBV27
TGTGCCAGCAGTTGGGACAGACGCGGCACCGGGGAGCTGTTTTTT CASSWDRRGTGELFF TRBD1 15 TRBJ2-2 . TRBV6-5
TGTGCCAGTAGTTCGACAGGGCTGTCGACCTATGGCTACACCTTC CASSSTGLSTYGYTF TRBD1 15 TRBJ1-2 . TRBV19
TGTGCCAGCAGCTTGCGGGAGACGGGTCAGCCCCAGCATTTT CASSLRETGQPQHF . 14 TRBJ1-5 . TRBV7-6
TGTGCCAGCAGTCCGGGGAACAATCAGCCCCAGCATTTT CASSPGNNQPQHF . 13 TRBJ1-5 . TRBV25-1
TGTGCCACCAGTGACCATAACTATGGCTACACCTTC CATSDHNYGYTF . 12 TRBJ1-2 . TRBV24-1
TGTGCCAGCAGCCAAGTAGCGGGGGGAGGGTCCTACGAGCAGTACTTC CASSQVAGGGSYEQYF TRBD2 16 TRBJ2-7 . TRBV4-2
TGTGCCAGCAGTTTAGGAGGGGGACCAGGATACTTT CASSLGGGPGYF . 12 TRBJ1-1 . TRBV12-3/TRBV12-4
TGTGCCAGCAGCCTATCCGGACTAGCGTACAATGAGCAGTTCTTC CASSLSGLAYNEQFF TRBD2 15 TRBJ2-1 once TRBV7-9
TGCGCCAGCAGCCAAGATAGAGGGACAGCGAACACTGAAGCTTTCTTT CASSQDRGTANTEAFF TRBD1 16 TRBJ1-1 once TRBV4-1
TGTGCCAGCAGTGAACGGGGGTCCCACACACAAAATGAGCAGTTCTTC CASSERGSHTQNEQFF . 16 TRBJ2-1 . TRBV6-1
TGTGCCAGCAGCCTGCCGGGGGGTGAGCAGTTCTTC CASSLPGGEQFF TRBD2 12 TRBJ2-1 . TRBV12-3/TRBV12-4
TGTGCCATCAGTGCTTTGGCGGGGGCCCTCTACGAGCAGTACTTC CAISALAGALYEQYF . 15 TRBJ2-7 . TRBV10-3
TGTGCCAGCAGCTTAGGGAAACTAGCGGGTCGGTACGAGCAGTACTTC CASSLGKLAGRYEQYF TRBD2 16 TRBJ2-7 . TRBV7-9
TGTGCCAGCAGCCCCGGGCCGACCGGGGCGCAGTATTTT CASSPGPTGAQYF . 13 TRBJ2-3 . TRBV5-5
TGCAGCGTCCTCAGGGGCACTGAAGCTTTCTTT CSVLRGTEAFF . 11 TRBJ1-1 . TRBV29-1
TGTGCCTGGAGTCGCCAGGGAGGCCGGGAACAGCCCCAGCATTTT CAWSRQGGREQPQHF . 15 TRBJ1-5 . TRBV30
TGTGCCAGCAGCCGTAACAGGGGTAATGAAAAACTGTTTTTT CASSRNRGNEKLFF TRBD1 14 TRBJ1-4 . TRBV27
TGTGCCAGCAGCCCCGGGACAGGTGGCGAGCAGTACTTC CASSPGTGGEQYF TRBD1 13 TRBJ2-7 . TRBV7-3
TGTGCCATCAGTGAGTCGGGTAGCGGGGGGGATCAAGAGACCCAGTACTTC CAISESGSGGDQETQYF TRBD2 17 TRBJ2-5 . TRBV10-3
TGCGCCAGCAGCCGCCGGGGACAGAATAATTCACCCCTCCACTTT CASSRRGQNNSPLHF TRBD1 15 TRBJ1-6 . TRBV4-3
TGTGCCTGGAGCAGGTTCTCTGGAAACACCATATATTTT CAWSRFSGNTIYF . 13 TRBJ1-3 once TRBV30
TGTGCCAGCAGCCACGACCGGGACAGCCCGCTGGGCTACACCTTC CASSHDRDSPLGYTF TRBD1 15 TRBJ1-2 . TRBV4-2
TGTGCCAGCAGCCCCCTCGGGGGGGCTAGGGGAAACACCATATATTTT CASSPLGGARGNTIYF . 16 TRBJ1-3 . TRBV7-6
TGTGCCAGCAGGGGACTAGGAGGGAATGAGCAGTTCTTC CASRGLGGNEQFF TRBD2 13 TRBJ2-1 few TRBV7-2
TGTGCCAGCAGTCGAGCAGGTAGACCCCAGCATTTT CASSRAGRPQHF . 12 TRBJ1-5 . TRBV12-3/TRBV12-4
TGTGCCAGCAGTTATTCCGACAACTCTGGAAACACCATATATTTT CASSYSDNSGNTIYF . 15 TRBJ1-3 . TRBV6-5
TGTGCCAGTAAAGGGGGCGAAAACTATGGCTACACCTTC CASKGGENYGYTF TRBD1 13 TRBJ1-2 . TRBV19
TGTGCCAGCAGTTTACAGGACAGGGGCAATCAGCCCCAGCATTTT CASSLQDRGNQPQHF TRBD1 15 TRBJ1-5 . TRBV6-5
TGTGCCAGCTCACCAACTTTGGTCGGGGAGCTGTTTTTT CASSPTLVGELFF . 13 TRBJ2-2 . TRBV18
TGTGCCAGCAGCCGTACGGGACAGGGGGCAGGCGGGGAGCTGTTTTTT CASSRTGQGAGGELFF TRBD1 16 TRBJ2-2 . TRBV6-2/TRBV6-3
TGTGCCAGCAGCTGGGGGACTAGCGGGGGGGCCGAGACCCAGTACTTC CASSWGTSGGAETQYF TRBD2 16 TRBJ2-5 . TRBV5-4
TGTGCCAGCAGCTTGGGTAGGGGGCTAGCGGGGGCCCGCTACAATGAGCAGTTCTTC CASSLGRGLAGARYNEQFF TRBD2 19 TRBJ2-1 . TRBV5-8
TGTGCCAGCAGCTTACCCGGTGAAAAACTGTTTTTT CASSLPGEKLFF . 12 TRBJ1-4 . TRBV13
TGCAGCGTTGTAATAATCTCAGACAGGGACACTGGAAACACCATATATTTT CSVVIISDRDTGNTIYF TRBD1 17 TRBJ1-3 few TRBV29-1
TGTGCCAGCAGCTTAGGACTGGGACAGGGGGCCGGTCAGCCCCAGCATTTT CASSLGLGQGAGQPQHF TRBD1 17 TRBJ1-5 . TRBV7-9
TGTGCCAGCAGCCAAAAGGAGGGGAACTATGGCTACACCTTC CASSQKEGNYGYTF . 14 TRBJ1-2 . TRBV11-2
TGTGCCTGGCGTGTAAAAGGGGGGGTCGGTGGCTACACCTTC CAWRVKGGVGGYTF . 14 TRBJ1-2 . TRBV30
TGTGCCAGTAGTAGGCTGGACAGGGGTGCTGGAACTTTCTTT CASSRLDRGAGTFF TRBD1 14 TRBJ1-1 . TRBV19
TGTGCCAGCAGCTCAACGGACAGCCAGGAATCACCCCTCCACTTT CASSSTDSQESPLHF . 15 TRBJ1-6 . TRBV7-9
TGTGCCACCAGTGATTTTGGAGCGGGGGAAACCTACAATGAGCAGTTCTTC CATSDFGAGETYNEQFF TRBD2 17 TRBJ2-1 . TRBV24-1
TGCGCCAGCAGCCTTGGACTCTCAGGCTCTGGAAACACCATATATTTT CASSLGLSGSGNTIYF . 16 TRBJ1-3 . TRBV4-1